This T cell receptor beta chain is from a study of control samples from healthy donors and cancer patients. Comment on this clone: Additional DNA sequences in this sample encode the identical CDR3.

The data were produced by immunoSEQ multiplex PCR, yet TCRdb's version contains in-frame clones alone and is incomplete. The table records roughly 200,000 clones, 91% of them present only once. This CDR3 comprises 14 residues. V shed 0 bases and J shed 0 bases, with 4 bases lying between them. The germline gives CDR1 SGHRS, CDR2 YFSETQ. The sequence was obtained from a man under 40 in good health. The specimen was blood. The genes are TRBV5-1 and TRBJ1-3; unclear D gene. CDR3 region: CASSLGSSGNTIYF. CDR3 in DNA: TGCGCCAGCAGCTTGGGCAGCTCTGGAAACACCATATATTTT.